The rows below give T cell receptor beta chains drawn from one sample of a study of cytotoxic CD8 clonotypes in ibrutinib-treated CLL. Generated by immunoSEQ multiplex PCR, the TCRdb table keeps only in-frame clones and is missing some. Of about 57,000 clones in the sample, roughly 50% are singletons; the top ten hold roughly 22%. Sequenced here: PBMCs, sampled after 24 months of ibrutinib treatment. These receptors all come from a human donor with chronic lymphocytic leukemia. CDR3s include the opening cysteine and the closing phenylalanine or tryptophan. Fields, in order: D gene, clone size, V gene, J gene, CDR3 protein, CDR3 DNA. A D gene is named only where the DNA matches it firmly. Part of the rows lack a size; the others show once, few, many or a class for expanded clones.

TRBD1	NA	TRBV11-1	TRBJ2-2	CASSPDRGRTGELFF	TGTGCCAGCAGCCCGGACAGGGGGCGGACCGGGGAGCTGTTTTTT
TRBD1	NA	TRBV19	TRBJ1-2	CASRRQGGNYGYTF	TGTGCCAGTAGAAGACAGGGCGGTAACTATGGCTACACCTTC
TRBD2	few	TRBV28	TRBJ2-5	CASSYLGGTGTSVGKTQYF	TGTGCCAGCTCCTACTTGGGGGGTACCGGGACTAGCGTCGGGAAGACCCAGTACTTC
NA	many	TRBV2	TRBJ1-1	CASSADWTEAFF	TGTGCCAGCAGTGCCGACTGGACAGAAGCTTTCTTT
TRBD1	NA	TRBV11-3	TRBJ2-1	CASSLEGDSSYNEQFF	TGTGCCAGCAGCTTAGAGGGGGACAGCTCCTACAATGAGCAGTTCTTC
NA	NA	TRBV10-1	TRBJ2-3	CASSGEDTQYF	TGCGCCAGTTCAGGGGAAGATACGCAGTATTTT
TRBD2	NA	TRBV18	TRBJ2-1	CASRMGSGRGNEQFF	TGTGCCTCCCGCATGGGTAGCGGGAGAGGGAATGAGCAGTTCTTC
TRBD1	NA	TRBV2	TRBJ1-2	CATGQGYGYTF	TGTGCCACCGGACAGGGCTATGGCTACACCTTC
NA	few	TRBV25-1	TRBJ2-5	CASSAVQETQYF	TGTGCCAGCAGTGCGGTACAAGAGACCCAGTACTTC
NA	NA	TRBV2	TRBJ1-2	CASSGQAISYGYTF	TGTGCCAGCAGTGGCCAAGCCATCTCCTATGGCTACACCTTC
TRBD2	NA	TRBV9	TRBJ2-1	CASSVDGGGRGSIEQFF	TGTGCCAGCAGCGTAGACGGAGGCGGGAGAGGATCTATTGAGCAGTTCTTC
TRBD2	NA	TRBV27	TRBJ2-3	CASSLGPGLAGGRSDTQYF	TGTGCCAGCAGTTTGGGACCGGGACTAGCGGGAGGACGCTCAGATACGCAGTATTTT
TRBD1	NA	TRBV5-1	TRBJ1-2	CASSLAGTANYGYTF	TGCGCCAGCAGCTTGGCCGGGACAGCTAACTATGGCTACACCTTC
NA	NA	TRBV7-9	TRBJ1-5	CASSFRSGTSNQPQHF	TGTGCCAGCAGCTTCCGCTCCGGGACGAGCAATCAGCCCCAGCATTTT
TRBD1	few	TRBV28	TRBJ2-7	CATLRGQGVYEQYF	TGTGCCACACTACGAGGACAGGGGGTGTACGAGCAGTACTTC
NA	NA	TRBV7-6	TRBJ2-1	CASSLVRPWVDEQFF	TGTGCCAGCAGCCTCGTTCGCCCATGGGTTGATGAGCAGTTCTTC
TRBD2	NA	TRBV5-4	TRBJ2-2	CASSLARGENTGELFF	TGTGCCAGCAGCTTGGCTCGGGGGGAGAACACCGGGGAGCTGTTTTTT
NA	NA	TRBV14	TRBJ2-7	CASSHFNSYEQYF	TGTGCCAGCAGCCATTTCAACTCTTACGAGCAGTACTTC
TRBD1	NA	TRBV7-8	TRBJ1-3	CASSFGDREGNTIYF	TGTGCCAGCAGCTTCGGGGACAGGGAAGGAAACACCATATATTTT
NA	NA	TRBV9	TRBJ1-1	CASSAIGTEAFF	TGTGCCAGCAGCGCAATCGGGACAGAAGCTTTCTTT
NA	NA	TRBV5-6	TRBJ1-6	CASSLRVNSPLHF	TGTGCCAGCAGCCTCAGGGTCAATTCACCCCTCCACTTT
TRBD2	NA	TRBV27	TRBJ2-1	CASSQHEGRGRRNEQFF	TGTGCCAGCAGTCAGCATGAGGGGCGCGGGAGGAGGAATGAGCAGTTCTTC
TRBD1	NA	TRBV27	TRBJ2-6	CASSPGQGAAGANVLTF	TGTGCCAGCAGCCCGGGACAGGGAGCGGCTGGGGCCAACGTCCTGACTTTC
NA	NA	TRBV7-8	TRBJ1-5	CASSFPSGNQPQHF	TGTGCCAGCAGCTTCCCCTCCGGGAATCAGCCCCAGCATTTT